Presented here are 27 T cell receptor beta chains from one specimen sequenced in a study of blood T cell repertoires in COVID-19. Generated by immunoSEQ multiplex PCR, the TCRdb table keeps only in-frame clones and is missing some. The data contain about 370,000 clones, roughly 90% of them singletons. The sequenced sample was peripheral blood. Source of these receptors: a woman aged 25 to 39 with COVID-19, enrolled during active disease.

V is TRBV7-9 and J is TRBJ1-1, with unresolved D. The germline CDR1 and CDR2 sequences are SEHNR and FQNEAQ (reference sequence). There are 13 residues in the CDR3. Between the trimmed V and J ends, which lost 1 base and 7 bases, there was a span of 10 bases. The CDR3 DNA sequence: TGTGCCAGCAGCTTAGGAGGCCTCTTTGAAGCTTTCTTT. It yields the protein CASSLGGLFEAFF.

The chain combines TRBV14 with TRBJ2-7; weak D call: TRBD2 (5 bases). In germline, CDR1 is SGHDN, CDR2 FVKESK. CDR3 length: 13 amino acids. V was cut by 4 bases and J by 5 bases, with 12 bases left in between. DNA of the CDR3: TGTGCCAGCAGCCGGGAACTCGGGGACGAGCAGTACGTC. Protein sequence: CASSRELGDEQYV.

CDR3 nucleotide sequence: TGTGCCAGTAGCCTCGGACAGGGGTATGGCTACACCTTC. Translated, it gives CASSLGQGYGYTF. The genes are TRBV19 and TRBJ1-2; 9 nucleotides line up with TRBD1. Germline loops: CDR1 LNHDA, CDR2 SQIVND (reference sequence). The CDR3 consists of 13 residues. Trimming removed 6 bases from V and 5 bases from J; junction bases left unmatched: 4.

CDR3 in DNA: TGTGCCAGCAGGTCGACAGTTCTAGCCAAAAACATTCAGTACTTC. It translates to CASRSTVLAKNIQYF. The chain combines TRBV6-5 with TRBJ2-4, with a possible D match to TRBD1 (5 bases). Trimming removed 6 bases at V and 0 bases at J, with 12 bases between. Germline V gene lookup returns CDR1 MNHEY and CDR2 SVGAGI. The CDR3 loop spans 15 amino acids.

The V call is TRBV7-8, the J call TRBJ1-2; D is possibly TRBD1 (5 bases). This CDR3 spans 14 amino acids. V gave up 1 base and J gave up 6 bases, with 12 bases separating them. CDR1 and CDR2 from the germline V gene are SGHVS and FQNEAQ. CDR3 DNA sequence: TGTGCCAGCAGCTTAGTTCAGGGTGAAAATGGCTACACCTTC. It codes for CASSLVQGENGYTF.

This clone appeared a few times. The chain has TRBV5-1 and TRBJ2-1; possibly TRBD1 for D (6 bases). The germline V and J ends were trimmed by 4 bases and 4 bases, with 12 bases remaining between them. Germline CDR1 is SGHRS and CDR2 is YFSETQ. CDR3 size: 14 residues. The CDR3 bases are TGCGCCAGCAGCGTGGGGGACACATACAATGAGCAGTTCTTC. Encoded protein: CASSVGDTYNEQFF.

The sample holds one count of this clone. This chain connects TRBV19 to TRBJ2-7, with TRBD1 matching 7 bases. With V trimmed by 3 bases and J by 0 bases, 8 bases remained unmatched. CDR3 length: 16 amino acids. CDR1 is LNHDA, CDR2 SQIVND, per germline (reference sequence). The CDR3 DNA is TGTGCCAGTAGTATCCGACAGGGAACTAGCTCCTACGAGCAGTACTTC. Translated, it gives CASSIRQGTSSYEQYF.

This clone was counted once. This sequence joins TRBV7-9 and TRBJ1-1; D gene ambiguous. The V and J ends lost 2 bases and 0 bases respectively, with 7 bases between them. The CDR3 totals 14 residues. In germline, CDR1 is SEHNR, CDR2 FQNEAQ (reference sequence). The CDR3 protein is CASSLNTLNTEAFF. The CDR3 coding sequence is TGTGCCAGCAGCTTAAATACACTGAACACTGAAGCTTTCTTT.

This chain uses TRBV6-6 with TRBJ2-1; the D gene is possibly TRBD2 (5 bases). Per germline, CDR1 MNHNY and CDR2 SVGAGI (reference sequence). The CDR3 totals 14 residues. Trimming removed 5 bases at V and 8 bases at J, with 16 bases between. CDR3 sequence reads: CASSQPGSSDEQFF. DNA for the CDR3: TGTGCCAGCAGTCAACCGGGAAGTAGTGATGAGCAGTTCTTC.

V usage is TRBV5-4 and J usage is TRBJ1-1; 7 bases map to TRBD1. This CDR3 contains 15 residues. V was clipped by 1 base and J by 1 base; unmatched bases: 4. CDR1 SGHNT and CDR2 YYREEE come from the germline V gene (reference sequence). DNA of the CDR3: TGTGCCAGCAGCTTGAAACAGGGGACGAACACTGAAGCTTTCTTT. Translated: CASSLKQGTNTEAFF. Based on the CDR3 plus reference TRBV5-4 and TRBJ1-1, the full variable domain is ETGVTQSPTHLIKTRGQQVTLRCSSQSGHNTVSWYQQALGQGPQFIFQYYREEENGRGNFPPRFSGLQFPNYSSELNVNALELDDSALYLCASSLKQGTNTEAFFGQGTRLTVV.

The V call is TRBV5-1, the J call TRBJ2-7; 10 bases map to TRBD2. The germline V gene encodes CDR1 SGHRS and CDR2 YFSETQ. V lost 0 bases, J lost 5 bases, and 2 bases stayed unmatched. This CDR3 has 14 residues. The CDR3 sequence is CASSLVAGGHEQYF. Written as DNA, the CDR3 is TGCGCCAGCAGCTTGGTAGCGGGGGGCCACGAGCAGTACTTC.

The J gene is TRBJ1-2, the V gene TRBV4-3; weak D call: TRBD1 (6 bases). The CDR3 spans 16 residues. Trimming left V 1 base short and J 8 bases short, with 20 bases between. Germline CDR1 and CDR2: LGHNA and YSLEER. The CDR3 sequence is CASSQVTGNSGLGYTF. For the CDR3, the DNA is TGCGCCAGCAGCCAAGTAACAGGGAATTCAGGCCTGGGCTACACCTTC.

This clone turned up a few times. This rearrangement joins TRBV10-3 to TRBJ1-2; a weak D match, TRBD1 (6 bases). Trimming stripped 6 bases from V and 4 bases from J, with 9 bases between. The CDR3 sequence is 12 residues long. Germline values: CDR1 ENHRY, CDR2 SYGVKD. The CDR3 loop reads CAISGQTYGYTF. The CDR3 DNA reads TGTGCCATCAGCGGACAGACCTATGGCTACACCTTC.

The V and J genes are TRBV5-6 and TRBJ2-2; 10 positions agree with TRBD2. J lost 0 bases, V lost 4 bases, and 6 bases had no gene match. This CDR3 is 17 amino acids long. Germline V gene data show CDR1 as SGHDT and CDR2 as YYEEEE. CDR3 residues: CASSLVLAGANTGELFF. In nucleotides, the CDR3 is TGTGCCAGCAGCCTAGTGCTAGCGGGGGCGAACACCGGGGAGCTGTTTTTT. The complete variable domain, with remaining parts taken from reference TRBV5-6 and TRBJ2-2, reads DAGVTQSPTHLIKTRGQQVTLRCSPKSGHDTVSWYQQALGQGPQFIFQYYEEEERQRGNFPDRFSGHQFPNYSSELNVNALLLGDSALYLCASSLVLAGANTGELFFGEGSRLTVL.

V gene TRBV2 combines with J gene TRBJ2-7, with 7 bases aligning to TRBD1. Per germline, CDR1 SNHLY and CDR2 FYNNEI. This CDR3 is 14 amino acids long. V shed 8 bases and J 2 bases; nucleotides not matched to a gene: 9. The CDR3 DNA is TGTGCCAGCGGCCGACGGGACAGAGCCTACGAGCAGTACGTC. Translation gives CASGRRDRAYEQYV.

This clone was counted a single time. This CDR3 is CASSAITGTSYGYTF. For the CDR3, the DNA is TGTGCCAGCAGTGCTATAACCGGGACATCCTATGGCTACACCTTC. This sequence joins TRBV27 and TRBJ1-2, with a weak D call TRBD1 (6 bases). CDR3 length: 15 amino acids. V was cut by 5 bases and J by 4 bases, with 17 bases left in between. In germline, CDR1 is MNHEY, CDR2 SMNVEV (reference sequence).

CDR3 DNA sequence: TGTGCCAGCAGTCCCGGGGGCTCTGGAAACACCATATATTTT. Its protein product is CASSPGGSGNTIYF. The chain uses TRBV28 and TRBJ1-3; D may be TRBD1 (5 bases). The length of the CDR3 is 14 residues. Germline-derived CDR1 and CDR2 are MDHEN and SYDVKM. V was trimmed by 5 bases and J by 0 bases, leaving 8 bases between them.

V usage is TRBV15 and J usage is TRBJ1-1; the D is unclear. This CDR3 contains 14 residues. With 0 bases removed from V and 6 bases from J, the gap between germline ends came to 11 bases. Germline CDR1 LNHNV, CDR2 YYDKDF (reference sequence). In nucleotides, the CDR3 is TGTGCCACCAGCAGAGATGGAGGATCGGCTGAAGCTTTCTTT. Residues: CATSRDGGSAEAFF.

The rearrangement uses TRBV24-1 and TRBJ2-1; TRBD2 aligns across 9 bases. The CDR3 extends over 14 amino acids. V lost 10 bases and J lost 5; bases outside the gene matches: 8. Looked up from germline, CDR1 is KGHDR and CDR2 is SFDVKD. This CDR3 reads CATSLAGYDNEQFF. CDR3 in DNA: TGTGCCACAAGTCTAGCGGGATACGACAATGAGCAGTTCTTC.

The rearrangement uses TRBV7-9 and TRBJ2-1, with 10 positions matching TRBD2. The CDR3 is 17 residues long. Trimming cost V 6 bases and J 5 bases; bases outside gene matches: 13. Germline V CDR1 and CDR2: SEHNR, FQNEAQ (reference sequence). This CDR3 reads CASSSPRTSGLDNEQFF. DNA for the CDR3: TGTGCCAGCAGTTCTCCTAGGACTAGCGGCCTTGACAATGAGCAGTTCTTC. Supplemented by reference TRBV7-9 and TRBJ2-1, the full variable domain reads DTGVSQNPRHKITKRGQNVTFRCDPISEHNRLYWYRQTLGQGPEFLTYFQNEAQLEKSRLLSDRFSAERPKGSFSTLEIQRTEQGDSAMYLCASSSPRTSGLDNEQFFGPGTRLTVL.

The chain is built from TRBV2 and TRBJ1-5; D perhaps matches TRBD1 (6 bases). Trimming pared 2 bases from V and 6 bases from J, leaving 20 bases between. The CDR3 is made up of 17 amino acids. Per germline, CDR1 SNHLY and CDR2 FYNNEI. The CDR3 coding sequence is TGTGCCAGCAGTGAACGTCAGGGGTGGGTATCGGGTCAGCCCCAGCATTTT. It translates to CASSERQGWVSGQPQHF.

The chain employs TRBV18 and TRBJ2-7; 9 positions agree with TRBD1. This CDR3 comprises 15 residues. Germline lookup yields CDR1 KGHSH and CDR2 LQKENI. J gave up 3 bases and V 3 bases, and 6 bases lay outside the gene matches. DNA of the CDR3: TGTGCCAGCTCACCTTCCGGGACAGGGATCTACGAGCAGTACTTC. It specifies CASSPSGTGIYEQYF.

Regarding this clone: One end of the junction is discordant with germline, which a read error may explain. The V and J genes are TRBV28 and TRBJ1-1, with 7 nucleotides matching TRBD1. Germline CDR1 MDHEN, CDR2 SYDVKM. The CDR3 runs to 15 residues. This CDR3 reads CASRQGQSMNIEAFF. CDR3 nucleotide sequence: TGTGCCAGCAGGCAGGGACAGTCCATGAACATTGAAGCTTTCTTT.

As DNA, the CDR3 is TGTGCCAGCAGTTTACGGGGGGCCTACAATGAGCAGTTCTTC. This translates into CASSLRGAYNEQFF. The genes are TRBV27 and TRBJ2-1, with 7 bases identical to TRBD2. CDR1 is MNHEY, CDR2 SMNVEV, per germline (reference sequence). V was pared by 2 bases and J by 2 bases, with 0 bases of the junction left unmatched. The CDR3 consists of 14 residues.

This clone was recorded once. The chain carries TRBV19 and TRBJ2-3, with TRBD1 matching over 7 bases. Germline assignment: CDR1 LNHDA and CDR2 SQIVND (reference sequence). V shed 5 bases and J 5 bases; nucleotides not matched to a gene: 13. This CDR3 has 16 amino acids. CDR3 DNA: TGTGCCAGTAGTGACCGTTGGGGACAGTCCAGAGATACGCAGTATTTT. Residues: CASSDRWGQSRDTQYF.

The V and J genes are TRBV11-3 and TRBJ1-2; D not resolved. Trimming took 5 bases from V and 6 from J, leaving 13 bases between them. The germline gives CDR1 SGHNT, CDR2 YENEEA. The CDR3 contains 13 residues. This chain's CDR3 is CASSLLAGDGYTF. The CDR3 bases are TGTGCCAGCAGCCTCCTAGCCGGGGATGGCTACACCTTC.

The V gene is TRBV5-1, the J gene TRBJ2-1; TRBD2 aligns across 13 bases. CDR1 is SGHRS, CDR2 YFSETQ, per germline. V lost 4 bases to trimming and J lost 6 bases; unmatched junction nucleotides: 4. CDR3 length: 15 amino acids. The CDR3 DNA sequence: TGCGCCAGCAGCCAGGGACTAGCGGGGAGCAATGAGCAGTTCTTC. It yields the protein CASSQGLAGSNEQFF.